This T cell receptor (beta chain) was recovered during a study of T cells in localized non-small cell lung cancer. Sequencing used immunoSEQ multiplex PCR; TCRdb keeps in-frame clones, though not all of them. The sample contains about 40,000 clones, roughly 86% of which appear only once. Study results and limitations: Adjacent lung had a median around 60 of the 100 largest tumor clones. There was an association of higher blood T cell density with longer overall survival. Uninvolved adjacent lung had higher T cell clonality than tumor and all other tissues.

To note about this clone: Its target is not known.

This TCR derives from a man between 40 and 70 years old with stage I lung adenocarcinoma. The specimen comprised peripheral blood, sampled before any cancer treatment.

CDR3 bases: TGTGCCAGCACCTACCAGTCAGTCCGGGGTAGAGAGCAGTACTTC. Amino acids: CASTYQSVRGREQYF. The J gene is TRBJ2-7, the V gene TRBV5-6, with D tentatively TRBD2 (5 bases). CDR1 and CDR2 from the germline V gene are SGHDT and YYEEEE. The germline V and J ends were trimmed by 6 bases and 7 bases, with 23 bases remaining between them. The CDR3 extends over 15 amino acids.